A few counts support the clone carrying this TCR beta chain. What it recognizes is unknown. Some 100,000 TCR templates per sample were assayed. TCRdb keeps only in-frame clones here, not all; method: immunoSEQ multiplex PCR. The sample has roughly 80,000 clones; roughly 89% are singletons. The sample is drawn from a study of siplizumab effects on memory and regulatory T cells. Study outcomes and limitations: Proliferating siplizumab-cultured Tregs lacked confirmed suppressive function. Alloreactive clones mapping to unstimulated subsets formed only a minor fraction. The study found naive T cells seemingly more diverse than memory cells and seemingly major alloresponse contributors.

Source material: Tregs sorted from blood. The clonotype originates from a human donor in good health.

CDR3 in amino acids: CATGQGANTEAFF. In DNA, the CDR3 is TGTGCCACAGGACAGGGGGCGAACACTGAAGCTTTCTTT. V and J are TRBV10-3 and TRBJ1-1, with TRBD1 matching over 11 bases. Trimming cost V 10 bases and J 1 base; bases outside gene matches: 2. This CDR3 is built from 13 residues. CDR1 and CDR2 from the germline V gene are ENHRY and SYGVKD.